The source of this T cell receptor beta chain is a study of blood T cell repertoires in COVID-19. About the study: Sample material is recorded as cDNA or gDNA derived from T cells, B-cell-depleted T cells, or PBMCs.

V shed 1 base, J shed 0 bases, and the junction held 6 bases outside the gene matches. Germline V gene lookup returns CDR1 LNHDA and CDR2 SQIVND (reference sequence). CDR3 length equals 17 residues. Original methodology: Using reference gene primer amplification, nucleated cell counts were estimated. Here immunoSEQ multiplex PCR was the method, and the copy in TCRdb shows in-frame clones only, minus some. The V and J calls and clone size come from that table; D and trimming were worked out from the DNA. This sample yields 160,000 or so clones, of which roughly 90% are seen a single time; roughly 3.9% belongs to the top ten.

Sequencing was performed on peripheral blood. V is TRBV19 and J is TRBJ2-1; 7 bases agree with TRBD1. This clonotype originated in a woman between 55 and 75 years old who had recovered from COVID-19. This chain's CDR3 is CASSIGTGVPSYNEQFF. CDR3 DNA sequence: TGTGCCAGTAGTATAGGTACAGGGGTACCCTCCTACAATGAGCAGTTCTTC.